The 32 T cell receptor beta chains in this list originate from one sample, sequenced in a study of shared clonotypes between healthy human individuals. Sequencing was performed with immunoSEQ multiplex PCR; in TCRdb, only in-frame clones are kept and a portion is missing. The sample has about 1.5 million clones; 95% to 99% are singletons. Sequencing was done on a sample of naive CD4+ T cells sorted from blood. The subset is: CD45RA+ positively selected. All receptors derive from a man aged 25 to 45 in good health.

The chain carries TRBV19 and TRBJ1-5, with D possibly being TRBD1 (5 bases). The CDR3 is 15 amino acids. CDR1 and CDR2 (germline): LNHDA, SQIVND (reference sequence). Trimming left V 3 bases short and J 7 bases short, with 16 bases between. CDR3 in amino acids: CASSISPGLGQPQHF. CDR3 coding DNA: TGTGCCAGTAGTATTAGTCCGGGACTCGGCCAGCCCCAGCATTTT.

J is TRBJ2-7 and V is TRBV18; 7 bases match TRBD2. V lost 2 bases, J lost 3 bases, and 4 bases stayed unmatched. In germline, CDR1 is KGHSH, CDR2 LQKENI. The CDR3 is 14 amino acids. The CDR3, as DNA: TGTGCCAGCTCACCAATCGGGGGGAACTACGAGCAGTACTTC. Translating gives CASSPIGGNYEQYF.

CDR3 in DNA: TGTGCCAGCAGTGACCCAACGAGCTCCTACAATGAGCAGTTCTTC. Encoded protein: CASSDPTSSYNEQFF. The gene calls are TRBV25-1 and TRBJ2-1; D unclear. This CDR3 has 15 amino acids. V was trimmed by 3 bases and J by 0 bases, leaving 9 bases between them. Germline V lookup: CDR1 MGHDK, CDR2 SYGVNS.

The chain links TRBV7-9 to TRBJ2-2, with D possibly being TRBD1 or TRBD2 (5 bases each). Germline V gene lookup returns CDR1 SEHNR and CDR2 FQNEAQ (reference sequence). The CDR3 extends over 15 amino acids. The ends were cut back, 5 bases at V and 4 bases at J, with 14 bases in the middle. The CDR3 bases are TGTGCCAGCAGCGAGGGGACCCCAATCACCGGGGAGCTGTTTTTT. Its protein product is CASSEGTPITGELFF.

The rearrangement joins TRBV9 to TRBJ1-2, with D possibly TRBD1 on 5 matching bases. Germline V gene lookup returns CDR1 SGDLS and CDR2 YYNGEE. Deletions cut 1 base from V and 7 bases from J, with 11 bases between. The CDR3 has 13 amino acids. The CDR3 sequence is CASSVSGTAGYTF. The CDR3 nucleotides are TGTGCCAGCAGCGTAAGCGGGACGGCTGGCTACACCTTC. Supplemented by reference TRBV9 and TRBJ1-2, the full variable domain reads DSGVTQTPKHLITATGQRVTLRCSPRSGDLSVYWYQQSLDQGLQFLIQYYNGEERAKGNILERFSAQQFPDLHSELNLSSLELGDSALYFCASSVSGTAGYTFGSGTRLTVV.

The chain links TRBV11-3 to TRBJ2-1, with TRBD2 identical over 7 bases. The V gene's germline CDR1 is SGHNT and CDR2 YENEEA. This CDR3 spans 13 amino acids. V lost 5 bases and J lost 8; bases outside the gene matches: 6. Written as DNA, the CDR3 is TGTGCCAGCAGCCCCAGAACTAGCGATGAGCAGTTCTTC. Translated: CASSPRTSDEQFF.

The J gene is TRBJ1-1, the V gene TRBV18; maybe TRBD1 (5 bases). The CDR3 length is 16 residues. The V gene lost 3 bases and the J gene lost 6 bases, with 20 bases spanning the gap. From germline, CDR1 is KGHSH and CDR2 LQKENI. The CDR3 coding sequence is TGTGCCAGCTCACCGCAGCAGGGCGCATTTTCATCTGAAGCTTTCTTT. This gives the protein CASSPQQGAFSSEAFF.

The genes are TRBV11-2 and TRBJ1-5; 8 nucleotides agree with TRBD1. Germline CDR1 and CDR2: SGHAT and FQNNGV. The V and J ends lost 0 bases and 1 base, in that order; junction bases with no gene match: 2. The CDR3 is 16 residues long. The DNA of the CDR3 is TGTGCCAGCAGCTTAGAGACAGGGGTGAGCAATCAGCCCCAGCATTTT. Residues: CASSLETGVSNQPQHF.

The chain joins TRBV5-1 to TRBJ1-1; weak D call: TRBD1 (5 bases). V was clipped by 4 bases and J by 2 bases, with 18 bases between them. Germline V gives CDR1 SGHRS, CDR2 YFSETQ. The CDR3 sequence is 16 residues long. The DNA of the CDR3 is TGCGCCAGCAGCATCGGACACCCTATAGGAAACACTGAAGCTTTCTTT. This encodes CASSIGHPIGNTEAFF.

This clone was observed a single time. This CDR3 reads CASSLRGQGFF. The CDR3 DNA sequence: TGTGCCAGCAGTTTAAGGGGACAGGGTTTCTTT. The chain employs TRBV28 and TRBJ1-1; 9 nucleotides agree with TRBD1. The length of the CDR3 is 11 residues. V trimming: 2 bases; J trimming: 13 bases; junction bases outside the gene matches: 2. The germline CDR1 and CDR2 sequences are MDHEN and SYDVKM.

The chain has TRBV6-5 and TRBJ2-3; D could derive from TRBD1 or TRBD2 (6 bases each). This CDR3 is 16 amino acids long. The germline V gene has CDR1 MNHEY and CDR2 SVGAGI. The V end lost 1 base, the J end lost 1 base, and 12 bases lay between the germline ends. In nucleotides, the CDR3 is TGTGCCAGCAGTTACTGGGTGGGGGGCGGCACAGATACGCAGTATTTT. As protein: CASSYWVGGGTDTQYF.

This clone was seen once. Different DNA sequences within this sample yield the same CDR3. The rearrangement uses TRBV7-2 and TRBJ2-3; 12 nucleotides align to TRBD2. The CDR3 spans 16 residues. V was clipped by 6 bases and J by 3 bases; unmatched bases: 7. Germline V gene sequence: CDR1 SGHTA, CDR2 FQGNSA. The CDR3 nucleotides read TGTGCCAGCAGTTTACTAGCGGGAGGTAGTACAGATACGCAGTATTTT. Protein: CASSLLAGGSTDTQYF.

CDR3 in amino acids: CASSFLAGALYNEQFF. CDR3 sequence (DNA): TGTGCCAGCAGTTTCCTTGCGGGGGCCCTTTACAATGAGCAGTTCTTC. The V gene is TRBV27, the J gene TRBJ2-1, with D maybe TRBD2 (7 bases). This CDR3 has 16 residues. Trimming removed 3 bases from V and 4 bases from J, with 16 bases in between. The germline gives CDR1 MNHEY, CDR2 SMNVEV (reference sequence).

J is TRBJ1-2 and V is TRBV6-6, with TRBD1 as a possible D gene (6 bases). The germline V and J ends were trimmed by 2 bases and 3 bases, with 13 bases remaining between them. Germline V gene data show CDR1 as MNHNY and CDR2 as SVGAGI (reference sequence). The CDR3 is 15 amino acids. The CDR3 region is CASSYTTGSDYGYTF. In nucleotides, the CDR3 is TGTGCCAGCAGTTACACCACAGGGTCGGACTATGGCTACACCTTC.

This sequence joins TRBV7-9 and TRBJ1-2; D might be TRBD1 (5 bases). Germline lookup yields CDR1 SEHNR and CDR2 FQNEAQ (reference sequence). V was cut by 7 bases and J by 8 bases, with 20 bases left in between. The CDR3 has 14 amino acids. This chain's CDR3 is CASNGGGTALGYTF. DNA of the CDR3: TGTGCCAGCAACGGCGGGGGGACCGCTCTGGGCTACACCTTC.

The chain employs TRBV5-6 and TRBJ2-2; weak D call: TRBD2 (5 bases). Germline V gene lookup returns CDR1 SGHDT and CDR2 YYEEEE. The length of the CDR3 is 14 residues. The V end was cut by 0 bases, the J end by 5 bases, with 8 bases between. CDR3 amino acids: CASSLAGITGELFF. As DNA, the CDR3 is TGTGCCAGCAGCTTGGCCGGGATAACCGGGGAGCTGTTTTTT. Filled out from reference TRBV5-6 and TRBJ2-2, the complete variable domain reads DAGVTQSPTHLIKTRGQQVTLRCSPKSGHDTVSWYQQALGQGPQFIFQYYEEEERQRGNFPDRFSGHQFPNYSSELNVNALLLGDSALYLCASSLAGITGELFFGEGSRLTVL.

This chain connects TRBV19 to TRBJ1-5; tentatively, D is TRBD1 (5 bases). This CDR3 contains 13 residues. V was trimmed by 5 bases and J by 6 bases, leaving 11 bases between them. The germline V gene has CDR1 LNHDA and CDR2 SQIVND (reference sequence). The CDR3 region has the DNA TGTGCCAGTAGTTTGGGGCAGGGTCAGCCCCAGCATTTT. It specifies CASSLGQGQPQHF.

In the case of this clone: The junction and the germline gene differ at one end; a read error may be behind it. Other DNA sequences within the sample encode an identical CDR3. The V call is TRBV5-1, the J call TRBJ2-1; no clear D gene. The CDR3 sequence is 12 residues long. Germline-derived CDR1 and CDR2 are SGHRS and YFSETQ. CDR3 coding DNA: TGCGCCAGCAGCTTGGCCTATAATGAGCAGTTCTTC. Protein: CASSLAYNEQFF.

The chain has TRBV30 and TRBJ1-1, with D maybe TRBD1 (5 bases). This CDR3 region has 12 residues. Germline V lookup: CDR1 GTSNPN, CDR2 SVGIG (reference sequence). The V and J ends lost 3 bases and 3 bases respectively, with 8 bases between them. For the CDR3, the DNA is TGTGCCTGGAGGGGGCAGGACACTGAAGCTTTCTTT. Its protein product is CAWRGQDTEAFF.

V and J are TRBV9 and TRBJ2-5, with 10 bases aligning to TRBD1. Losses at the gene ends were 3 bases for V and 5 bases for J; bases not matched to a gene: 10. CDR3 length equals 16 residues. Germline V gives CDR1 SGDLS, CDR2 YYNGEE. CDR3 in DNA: TGTGCCAGCAGCGCGAGACGACAGGGGGCGGAGGAGACCCAGTACTTC. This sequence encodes CASSARRQGAEETQYF.

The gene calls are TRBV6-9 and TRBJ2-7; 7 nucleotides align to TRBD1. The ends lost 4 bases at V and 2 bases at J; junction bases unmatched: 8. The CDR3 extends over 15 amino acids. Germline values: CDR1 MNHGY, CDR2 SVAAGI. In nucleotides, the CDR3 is TGTGCCAGCAGTTTTATAGGAGACAGGGCCTACGAGCAGTACTTC. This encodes CASSFIGDRAYEQYF.

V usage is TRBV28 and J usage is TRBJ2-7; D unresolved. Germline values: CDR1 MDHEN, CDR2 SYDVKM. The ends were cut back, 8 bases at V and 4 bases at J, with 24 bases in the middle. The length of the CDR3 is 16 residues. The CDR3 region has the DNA TGTGCCAGCGGGTCCATCGGTATCGGGTTGGCGTACGAGCAGTACTTC. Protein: CASGSIGIGLAYEQYF.

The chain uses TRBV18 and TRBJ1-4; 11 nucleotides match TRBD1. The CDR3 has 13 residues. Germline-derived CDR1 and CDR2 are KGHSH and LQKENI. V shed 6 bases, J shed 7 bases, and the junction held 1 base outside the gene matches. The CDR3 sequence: CASSGTGGEKLFF. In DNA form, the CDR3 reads TGTGCCAGCTCGGGGACAGGGGGTGAAAAACTGTTTTTT.

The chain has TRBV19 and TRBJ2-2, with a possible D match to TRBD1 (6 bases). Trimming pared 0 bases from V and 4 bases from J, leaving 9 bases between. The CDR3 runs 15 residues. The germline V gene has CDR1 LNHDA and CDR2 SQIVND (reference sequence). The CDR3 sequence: CASSIEQGSTGELFF. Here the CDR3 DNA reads TGTGCCAGTAGTATAGAGCAGGGGAGCACCGGGGAGCTGTTTTTT.

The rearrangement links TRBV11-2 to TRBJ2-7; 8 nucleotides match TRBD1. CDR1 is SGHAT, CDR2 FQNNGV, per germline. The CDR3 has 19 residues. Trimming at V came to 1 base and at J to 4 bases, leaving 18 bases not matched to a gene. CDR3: CASSLVVVRQGYPRYEQYF. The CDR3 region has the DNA TGTGCCAGCAGCTTAGTTGTTGTGAGACAGGGGTACCCTAGGTACGAGCAGTACTTC. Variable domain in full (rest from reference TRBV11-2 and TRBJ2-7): EAGVAQSPRYKIIEKRQSVAFWCNPISGHATLYWYQQILGQGPKLLIQFQNNGVVDDSQLPKDRFSAERLKGVDSTLKIQPAKLEDSAVYLCASSLVVVRQGYPRYEQYFGPGTRLTVT.

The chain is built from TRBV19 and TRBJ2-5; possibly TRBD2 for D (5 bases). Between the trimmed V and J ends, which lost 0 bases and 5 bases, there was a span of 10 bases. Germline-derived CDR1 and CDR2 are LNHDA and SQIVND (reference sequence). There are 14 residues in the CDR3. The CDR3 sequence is CASSIDPGEETQYF. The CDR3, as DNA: TGTGCCAGTAGTATAGATCCTGGGGAGGAGACCCAGTACTTC.

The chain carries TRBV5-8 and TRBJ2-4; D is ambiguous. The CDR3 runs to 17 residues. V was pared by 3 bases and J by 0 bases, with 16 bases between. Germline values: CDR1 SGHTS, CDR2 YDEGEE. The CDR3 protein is CASSYEAAALAKNIQYF. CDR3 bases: TGTGCCAGCAGCTACGAGGCAGCAGCCTTAGCCAAAAACATTCAGTACTTC. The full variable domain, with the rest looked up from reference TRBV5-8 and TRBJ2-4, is EAGVTQSPTHLIKTRGQQATLRCSPISGHTSVYWYQQALGLGLQFLLWYDEGEERNRGNFPPRFSGRQFPNYSSELNVNALELEDSALYLCASSYEAAALAKNIQYFGAGTRLSVL.

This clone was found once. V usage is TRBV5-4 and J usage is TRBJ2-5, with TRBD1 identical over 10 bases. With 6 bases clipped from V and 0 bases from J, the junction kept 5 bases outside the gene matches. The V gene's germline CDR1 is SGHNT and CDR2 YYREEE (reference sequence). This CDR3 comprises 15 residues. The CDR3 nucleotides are TGTGCCAGCACCCGGGACAGGGGCTACCAAGAGACCCAGTACTTC. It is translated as CASTRDRGYQETQYF.

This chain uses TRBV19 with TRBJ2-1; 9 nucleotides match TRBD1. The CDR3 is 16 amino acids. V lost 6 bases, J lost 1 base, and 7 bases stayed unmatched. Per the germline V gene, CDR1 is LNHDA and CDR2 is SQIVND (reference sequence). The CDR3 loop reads CASREDRGVSYNEQFF. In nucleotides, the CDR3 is TGTGCCAGTAGGGAGGACAGGGGAGTTTCCTACAATGAGCAGTTCTTC.

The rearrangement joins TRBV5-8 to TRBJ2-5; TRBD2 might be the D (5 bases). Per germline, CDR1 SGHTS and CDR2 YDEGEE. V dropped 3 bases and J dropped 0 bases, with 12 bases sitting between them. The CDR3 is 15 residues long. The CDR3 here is CASSSNGGHQETQYF. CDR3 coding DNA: TGTGCCAGCAGCTCAAATGGAGGTCACCAAGAGACCCAGTACTTC. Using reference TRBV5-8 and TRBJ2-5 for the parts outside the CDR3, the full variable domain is EAGVTQSPTHLIKTRGQQATLRCSPISGHTSVYWYQQALGLGLQFLLWYDEGEERNRGNFPPRFSGRQFPNYSSELNVNALELEDSALYLCASSSNGGHQETQYFGPGTRLLVL.

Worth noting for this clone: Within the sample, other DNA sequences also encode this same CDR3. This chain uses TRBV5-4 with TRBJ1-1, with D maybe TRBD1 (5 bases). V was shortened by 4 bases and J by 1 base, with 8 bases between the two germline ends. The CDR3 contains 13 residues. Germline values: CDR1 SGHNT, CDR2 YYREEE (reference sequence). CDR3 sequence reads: CASSRDRNTEAFF. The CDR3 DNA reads TGTGCCAGCAGCCGCGACAGGAACACTGAAGCTTTCTTT.

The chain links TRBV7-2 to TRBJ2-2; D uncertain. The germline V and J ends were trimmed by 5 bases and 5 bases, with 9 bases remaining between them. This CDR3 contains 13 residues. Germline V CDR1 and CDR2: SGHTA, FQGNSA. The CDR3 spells CASSASRTGELFF. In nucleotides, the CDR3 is TGTGCCAGCAGCGCCTCGAGGACCGGGGAGCTGTTTTTT.